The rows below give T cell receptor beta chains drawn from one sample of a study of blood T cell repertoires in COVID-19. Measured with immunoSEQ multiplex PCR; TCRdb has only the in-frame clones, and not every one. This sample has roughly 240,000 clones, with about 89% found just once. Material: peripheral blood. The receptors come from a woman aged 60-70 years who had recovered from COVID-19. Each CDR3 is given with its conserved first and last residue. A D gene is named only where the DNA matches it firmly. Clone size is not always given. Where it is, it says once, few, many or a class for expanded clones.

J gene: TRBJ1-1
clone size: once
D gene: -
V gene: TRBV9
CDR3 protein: CASSVDSGLTAFF
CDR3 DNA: TGTGCCAGCAGCGTAGATTCCGGGTTGACAGCTTTCTTT

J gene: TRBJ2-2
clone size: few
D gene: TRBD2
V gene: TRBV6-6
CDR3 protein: CASSLSRIAGGPEGSGELFF
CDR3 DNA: TGTGCCAGCAGCTTGAGTCGGATAGCGGGGGGGCCCGAGGGTTCCGGGGAGCTGTTTTTT

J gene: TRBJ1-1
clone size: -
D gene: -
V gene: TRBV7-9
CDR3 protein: CASSRIRVGYTEAFF
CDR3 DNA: TGTGCCAGCAGCCGGATCAGGGTCGGGTACACTGAAGCTTTCTTT

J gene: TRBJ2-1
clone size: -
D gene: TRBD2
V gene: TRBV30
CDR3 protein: CAWALAGGRNEQFF
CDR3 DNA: TGTGCCTGGGCTCTAGCGGGGGGTCGCAATGAGCAGTTCTTC

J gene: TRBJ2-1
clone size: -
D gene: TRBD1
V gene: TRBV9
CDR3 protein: CASSVGPDRDYEQFF
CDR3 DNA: TGTGCCAGCAGCGTGGGACCGGACAGGGATTATGAGCAGTTCTTC

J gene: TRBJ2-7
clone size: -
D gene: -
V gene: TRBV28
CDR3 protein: CASYPRQGSYEQYF
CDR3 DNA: TGTGCCAGCTATCCCCGCCAGGGCTCCTACGAGCAGTACTTC

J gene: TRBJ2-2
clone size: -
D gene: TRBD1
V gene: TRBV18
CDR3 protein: CASSLMTGDGGELFF
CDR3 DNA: TGTGCCAGCTCCCTCATGACAGGGGACGGCGGGGAGCTGTTTTTT

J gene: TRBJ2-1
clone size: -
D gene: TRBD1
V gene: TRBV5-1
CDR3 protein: CASSLGDRDYNEQFF
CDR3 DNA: TGCGCCAGCAGCTTGGGGGACAGGGACTACAATGAGCAGTTCTTC

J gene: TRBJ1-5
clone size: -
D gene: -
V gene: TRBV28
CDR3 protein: CASSLVPWGQGNQPQHF
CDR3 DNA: TGTGCCAGCAGTTTAGTCCCCTGGGGGCAGGGCAATCAGCCCCAGCATTTT

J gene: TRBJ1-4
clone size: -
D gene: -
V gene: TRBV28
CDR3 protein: CASSLLDINEKLFF
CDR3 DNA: TGTGCCAGCAGTTTGTTGGACATTAATGAAAAACTGTTTTTT

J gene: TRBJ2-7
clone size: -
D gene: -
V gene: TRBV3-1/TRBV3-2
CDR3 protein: CASSQDDSGFYEQYF
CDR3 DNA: TGTGCCAGCAGCCAAGACGATAGCGGATTCTACGAGCAGTACTTC

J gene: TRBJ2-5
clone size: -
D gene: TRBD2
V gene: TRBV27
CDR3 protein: CASSKLAGGRETQYF
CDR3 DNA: TGTGCCAGCAGTAAACTAGCGGGGGGGCGGGAGACCCAGTACTTC

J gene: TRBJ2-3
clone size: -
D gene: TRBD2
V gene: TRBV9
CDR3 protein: CASSVRLASTDTQYF
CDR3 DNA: TGTGCCAGCAGCGTACGACTAGCTTCGACAGATACGCAGTATTTT

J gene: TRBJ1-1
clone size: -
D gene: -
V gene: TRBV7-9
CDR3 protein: CASSQSSGQNTEAFF
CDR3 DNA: TGTGCCAGCAGCCAATCTTCAGGGCAGAACACTGAAGCTTTCTTT

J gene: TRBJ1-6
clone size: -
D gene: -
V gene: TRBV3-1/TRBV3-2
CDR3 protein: CASSPPVTGLSYNSPLHF
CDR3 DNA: TGTGCCAGCAGCCCCCCTGTAACAGGGCTCTCCTATAATTCACCCCTCCACTTT

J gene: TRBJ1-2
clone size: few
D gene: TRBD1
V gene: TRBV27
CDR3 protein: CASRPRPGQGSGGYTF
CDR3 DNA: TGTGCCAGCAGGCCCAGACCGGGACAGGGTTCGGGCGGCTACACCTTC